The present T cell receptor beta chain was sequenced within a study of blood T cells in healthy people across ages. Study findings and constraints: Older age coincided with a roughly linear decline in TCR beta diversity per million T cells.

Germline-derived CDR1 and CDR2 are MNHEY and SMNVEV (reference sequence). The CDR3 length is 16 residues. Deletions cut 5 bases from V and 6 bases from J, with 20 bases between. Regarding this clonotype: Antigen specificity is unknown.

A second 7 to 11 cycle PCR used barcoded and J-beta primers. The template-switch adaptor, which had 12 random nucleotides, put a tag on each cDNA molecule. TCRdb re-analysed the 5' RACE reads in MiXCR, keeping a single row per CDR3 protein. Altogether 1.2 million to 1.5 million distinct CDR3 sequences are present, almost 60% being singletons, with the ten largest covering about 6.7%. Input material: blood. The source is a man between 18 and 35 years old in good health. The V call is TRBV27, the J call TRBJ2-1, with D possibly matching TRBD1 (6 bases). The CDR3 DNA is TGTGCCAGCAGTATTACAGGGTTTGGGTTTCGCAATGAGCAGTTCTTC. Amino acid sequence: CASSITGFGFRNEQFF.